What follows is one T cell receptor beta chain and its context. Its antigen is currently unknown. The data were taken from a study of shared clonotypes between healthy human individuals. Study information: Serving as donors were two women and a few men, whose ages spanned 18 to 49.

Data came from immunoSEQ multiplex PCR; TCRdb stores just in-frame clones and leaves some out. The sample lists about 980,000 clones, over 75% seen once, with approximately 1.5% in the top ten. Germline-derived CDR1 and CDR2 are SGDLS and YYNGEE. The junction had 7 bases not matched to a gene; V was cut back by 0 bases and J by 4 bases. The CDR3 sequence is 17 residues long. Study results and caveats: Specimens sampled were limited to blood, with tissue repertoires likely differing.

The sample comprised memory CD4+ T cells sorted from blood. Regarding subset: CD45RA-negative fraction. V and J are TRBV9 and TRBJ1-6; 7 bases match TRBD1. The receptor's source is a man younger than 35 in good health. The CDR3, as DNA: TGTGCCAGCAGCGTAGGCGGAGGGGGCCATTATAATTCACCCCTCCACTTT. It is translated as CASSVGGGGHYNSPLHF.